This paragraph reports one T cell receptor (beta chain). Its antigen is currently unknown. The sample belongs to a study of OX40 agonist ivuxolimab in advanced cancers. Overall study context: The patients' treatment was ivuxolimab, an agonistic anti-OX40 (CD134) antibody. Partial response was recorded in three patients: one hepatocellular carcinoma and two cutaneous melanoma cases.

The CDR3 contains 15 residues. Trimming at V came to 1 base and at J to 4 bases, leaving 3 bases not matched to a gene. Looked up from germline, CDR1 is SGHRS and CDR2 is YFSETQ. Sequencing was performed with immunoSEQ multiplex PCR; in TCRdb, only in-frame clones are kept and a portion is missing. The profile shows roughly 97,000 clones, 86% of them singletons. Study-level results: With doses of 0.1 to 3.0 mg/kg, CD4+ and CD8+ blood T cells had undergone clonal expansion by week 6. Among T cells, CD8+ cells averaged more expanded clones than CD4+ cells.

This chain uses TRBV5-1 with TRBJ2-3, with TRBD2 matching over 10 bases. Source: CD4+ or CD8+ T cells sorted from blood, taken in a trial of the OX40 agonist ivuxolimab. This receptor was identified in an adult with an advanced solid tumor such as melanoma, head and neck, liver or kidney cancer. CDR3 protein: CASSLSSGGADTQYF. The CDR3, as DNA: TGCGCCAGCAGCTTGTCAAGCGGGGGGGCAGATACGCAGTATTTT.